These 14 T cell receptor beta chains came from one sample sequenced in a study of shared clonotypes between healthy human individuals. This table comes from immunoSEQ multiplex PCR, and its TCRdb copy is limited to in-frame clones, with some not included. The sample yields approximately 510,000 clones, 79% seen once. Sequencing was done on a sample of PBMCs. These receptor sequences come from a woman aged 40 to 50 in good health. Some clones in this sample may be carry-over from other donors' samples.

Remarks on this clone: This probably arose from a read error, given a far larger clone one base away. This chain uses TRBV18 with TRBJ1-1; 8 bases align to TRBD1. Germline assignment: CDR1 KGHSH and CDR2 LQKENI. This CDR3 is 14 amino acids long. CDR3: CASSVDREGAEVFF. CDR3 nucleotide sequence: TGTGCCAGCTCCGTGGACAGGGAGGGTGCTGAAGTTTTCTTT. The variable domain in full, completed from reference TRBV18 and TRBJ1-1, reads NAGVMQNPRHLVRRRGQEARLRCSPMKGHSHVYWYRQLPEEGLKFMVYLQKENIIDESGMPKERFSAEFPKEGPSILRIQQVVRGDSAAYFCASSVDREGAEVFFGQGTRLTVV.

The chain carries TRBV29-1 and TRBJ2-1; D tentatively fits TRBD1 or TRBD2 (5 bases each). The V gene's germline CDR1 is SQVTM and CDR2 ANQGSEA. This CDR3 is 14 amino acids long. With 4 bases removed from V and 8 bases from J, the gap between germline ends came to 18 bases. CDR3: CSVGDRPTTDEQFF. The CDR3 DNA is TGCAGCGTTGGGGACCGCCCCACTACGGATGAGCAGTTCTTC.

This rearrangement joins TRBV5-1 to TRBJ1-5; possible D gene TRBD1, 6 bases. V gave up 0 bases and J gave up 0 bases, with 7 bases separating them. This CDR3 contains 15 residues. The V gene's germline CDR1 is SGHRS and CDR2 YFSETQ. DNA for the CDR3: TGCGCCAGCAGCTTGGGGGGGCTTAGCAATCAGCCCCAGCATTTT. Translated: CASSLGGLSNQPQHF.

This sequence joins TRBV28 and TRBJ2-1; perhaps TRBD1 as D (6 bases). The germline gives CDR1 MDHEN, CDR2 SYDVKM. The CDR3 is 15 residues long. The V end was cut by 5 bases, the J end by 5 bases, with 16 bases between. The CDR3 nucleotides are TGTGCCAGCAGTCTCGCAGGGGCTGGGAACAATGAGCAGTTCTTC. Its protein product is CASSLAGAGNNEQFF.

The CDR3 region has the DNA TGTGCCAGCAGATCCTCCCCCGGGACAGGGGGGATCAATGAGCAGTTCTTC. It yields the protein CASRSSPGTGGINEQFF. The rearrangement joins TRBV5-6 to TRBJ2-1; TRBD1 matches 11 bases. V lost 5 bases to trimming and J lost 6 bases; unmatched junction nucleotides: 13. In germline, CDR1 is SGHDT, CDR2 YYEEEE. This CDR3 has 17 amino acids.

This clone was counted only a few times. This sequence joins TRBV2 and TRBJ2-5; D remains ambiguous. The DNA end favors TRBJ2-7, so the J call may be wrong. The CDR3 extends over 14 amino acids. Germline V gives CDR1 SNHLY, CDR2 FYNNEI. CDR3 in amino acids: CASSEGSYSYEQYF. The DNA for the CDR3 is TGTGCCAGCAGTGAGGGCAGCTACTCCTACGAGCAGTACTTC.

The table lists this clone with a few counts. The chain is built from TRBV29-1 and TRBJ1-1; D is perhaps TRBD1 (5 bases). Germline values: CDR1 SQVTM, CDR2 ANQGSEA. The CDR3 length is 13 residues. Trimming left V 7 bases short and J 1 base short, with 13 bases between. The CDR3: CSAALGPNTEAFF. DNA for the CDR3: TGCAGCGCTGCGTTGGGGCCGAACACTGAAGCTTTCTTT.

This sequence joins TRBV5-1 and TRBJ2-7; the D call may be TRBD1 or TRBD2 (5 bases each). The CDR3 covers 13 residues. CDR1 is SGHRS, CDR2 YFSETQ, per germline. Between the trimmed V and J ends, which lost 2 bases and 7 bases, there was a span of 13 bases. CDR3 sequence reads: CASSFSMGEEQYF. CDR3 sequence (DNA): TGCGCCAGCAGCTTTTCTATGGGGGAGGAGCAGTACTTC.

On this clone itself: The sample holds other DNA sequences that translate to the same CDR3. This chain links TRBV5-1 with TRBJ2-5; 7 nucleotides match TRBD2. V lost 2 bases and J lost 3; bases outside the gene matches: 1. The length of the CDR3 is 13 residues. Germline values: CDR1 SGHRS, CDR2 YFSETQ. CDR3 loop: CASSFAGEETQYF. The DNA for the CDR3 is TGCGCCAGCAGCTTTGCGGGAGAAGAGACCCAGTACTTC.

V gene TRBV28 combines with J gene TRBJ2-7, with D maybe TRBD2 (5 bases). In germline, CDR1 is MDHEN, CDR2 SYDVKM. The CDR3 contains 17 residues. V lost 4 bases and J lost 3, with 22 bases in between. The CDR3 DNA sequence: TGTGCCAGCAGTTCCCCCTCATCCACGAGGGCGTTCTACGAGCAGTACTTC. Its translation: CASSSPSSTRAFYEQYF. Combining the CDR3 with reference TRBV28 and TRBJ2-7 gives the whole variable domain DVKVTQSSRYLVKRTGEKVFLECVQDMDHENMFWYRQDPGLGLRLIYFSYDVKMKEKGDIPEGYSVSREKKERFSLILESASTNQTSMYLCASSSPSSTRAFYEQYFGPGTRLTVT.

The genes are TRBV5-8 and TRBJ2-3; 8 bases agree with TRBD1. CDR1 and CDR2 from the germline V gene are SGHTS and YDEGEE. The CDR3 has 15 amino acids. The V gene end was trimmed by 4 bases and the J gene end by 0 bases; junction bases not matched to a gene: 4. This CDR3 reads CASSRTGSSTDTQYF. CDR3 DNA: TGTGCCAGCAGCCGGACAGGGTCTAGCACAGATACGCAGTATTTT.

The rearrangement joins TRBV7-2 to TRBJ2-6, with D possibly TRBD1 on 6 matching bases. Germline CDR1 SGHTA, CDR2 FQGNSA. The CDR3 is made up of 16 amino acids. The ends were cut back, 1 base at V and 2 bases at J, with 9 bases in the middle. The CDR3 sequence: CASSLVAGAGANVLTF. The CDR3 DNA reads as TGTGCCAGCAGCTTAGTGGCAGGGGCTGGGGCCAACGTCCTGACTTTC.

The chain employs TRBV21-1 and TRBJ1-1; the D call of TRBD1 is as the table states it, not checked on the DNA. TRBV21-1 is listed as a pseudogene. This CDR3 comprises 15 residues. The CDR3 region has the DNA TGTGCCAGCAGCAAAGTATTGGCCTCTTACACTGAAGCTTTCTTT. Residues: CASSKVLASYTEAFF.

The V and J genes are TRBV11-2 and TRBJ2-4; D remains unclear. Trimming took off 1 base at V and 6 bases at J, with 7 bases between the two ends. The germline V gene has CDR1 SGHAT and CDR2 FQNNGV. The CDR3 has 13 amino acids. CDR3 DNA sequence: TGTGCCAGCAGCTTAGGTCTGACAAACATTCAGTACTTC. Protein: CASSLGLTNIQYF.